Shown below are 15 T cell receptor beta chains from a single sample sequenced in a study of spatial heterogeneity in lung cancer. Time point meaning: sample taken at primary tumor resection. Unsorted whole RNA of tumor, nontumor lung or frozen PBMC was sequenced. TCRdb called the 5' RACE reads again in MiXCR, with one record for every CDR3 protein. The sample lists 45,000 to 55,000 distinct CDR3 sequences; about 5.8% were seen once. Material: PBMCs, obtained at surgery. These TCRs come from a male donor with early-stage non-small cell lung cancer.

In its sample, this clonotype was seen a few times. The chain joins TRBV7-2 to TRBJ2-2; unclear D gene. The V gene lost 4 bases and the J gene lost 1 base, with 10 bases spanning the gap. The CDR3 spans 15 residues. Germline lookup yields CDR1 SGHTA and CDR2 FQGNSA. The CDR3 DNA reads TGTGCCAGCAGCTCCCGGACGGGGAACACCGGGGAGCTGTTTTTT. Amino acid sequence: CASSSRTGNTGELFF.

Many counts were recorded for this clonotype. The rearrangement uses TRBV28 and TRBJ2-7, with D possibly being TRBD2 (6 bases). This CDR3 region has 14 residues. The V and J ends lost 2 bases and 6 bases respectively, with 14 bases between them. Germline V CDR1 and CDR2: MDHEN, SYDVKM. This CDR3 reads CASSLPGGTPEQYF. As DNA, the CDR3 is TGTGCCAGCAGTTTACCTGGGGGGACCCCCGAGCAGTACTTC.

This clonotype appeared many times. The genes are TRBV5-5 and TRBJ2-3, with 14 bases that match TRBD2. The CDR3 extends over 16 amino acids. Germline loops: CDR1 SGHKS, CDR2 YYEKEE (reference sequence). The V segment lost 4 bases and the J segment 4 bases; nucleotides outside the gene matches: 5. The CDR3 DNA reads as TGTGCCAGCAGCAAGGGACTAGCGGGAGTGGCAGATACGCAGTATTTT. It is translated as CASSKGLAGVADTQYF.

This clonotype was detected many times. The chain has TRBV20-1 and TRBJ2-3, with D perhaps TRBD1 (5 bases). The length of the CDR3 is 16 residues. Trimming took 2 bases from V and 0 from J, leaving 15 bases between them. Germline V gene data show CDR1 as DFQATT and CDR2 as SNEGSKA (reference sequence). CDR3 DNA: TGCAGTGCTAGATCCGGCGACAGCCCTAGCACAGATACGCAGTATTTT. Translating it yields CSARSGDSPSTDTQYF.

This clonotype was counted many times. This chain links TRBV20-1 with TRBJ2-1; 7 bases align to TRBD1. This CDR3 region has 13 residues. The junction had 8 bases not matched to a gene; V was cut back by 4 bases and J by 8 bases. Germline V CDR1 and CDR2: DFQATT, SNEGSKA (reference sequence). The DNA for the CDR3 is TGCAGTGCTACAAGGCAGACAGGGCATGAGCAGTTCTTC. Amino acid sequence: CSATRQTGHEQFF.

This clonotype occurred many times. This chain uses TRBV10-3 with TRBJ1-1; D is undetermined. Trimming cost V 4 bases and J 3 bases, with 3 bases left between them. Per germline, CDR1 ENHRY and CDR2 SYGVKD. CDR3 length: 11 residues. The DNA of the CDR3 is TGTGCCATCAGTGGGGACACTGAAGCTTTCTTT. It yields the protein CAISGDTEAFF.

This clonotype has a count of ten or more. The chain uses TRBV7-2 and TRBJ2-7; no definite D call. Per the germline V gene, CDR1 is SGHTA and CDR2 is FQGNSA. The CDR3 spans 14 residues. The V gene lost 2 bases and the J gene lost 0 bases, with 8 bases spanning the gap. The CDR3 region has the DNA TGTGCCAGCAGCTTACAAAGGAGCTCCTACGAGCAGTACTTC. Translating gives CASSLQRSSYEQYF.

This clonotype was observed many times. The chain links TRBV6-5 to TRBJ2-1; 7 bases agree with TRBD2. The CDR3 is made up of 12 amino acids. Germline CDR1 MNHEY, CDR2 SVGAGI. The J segment lost 7 bases and the V segment lost 9 bases, leaving 6 bases of the junction unmatched. The CDR3 sequence: CARDPGGNEQFF. The CDR3 bases are TGTGCCAGGGACCCGGGGGGAAATGAGCAGTTCTTC.

This clonotype was recorded at least ten times. The chain recombines TRBV3-1 with TRBJ2-3; D is unclear. The germline gives CDR1 LGHDT, CDR2 YNNKEL (reference sequence). Trimming removed 1 base from V and 1 base from J, with 12 bases in between. CDR3 length: 16 residues. The CDR3 sequence is CASSQGGFSRTDTQYF. In DNA form, the CDR3 reads TGTGCCAGCAGCCAAGGAGGCTTCTCCCGCACAGATACGCAGTATTTT.

This clonotype was recorded many times. The chain links TRBV3-1 to TRBJ2-7; TRBD1 matches at 9 bases. This CDR3 region has 15 residues. The V gene end was trimmed by 3 bases and the J gene end by 6 bases; junction bases not matched to a gene: 9. Germline V gene sequence: CDR1 LGHDT, CDR2 YNNKEL (reference sequence). The CDR3 reads CASSQRQGTGSEQYF. The CDR3 region has the DNA TGTGCCAGCAGCCAGCGACAGGGGACAGGGTCCGAGCAGTACTTC.

This clonotype has a count of ten or more. The chain employs TRBV15 and TRBJ2-6; tentatively, D is TRBD2 (5 bases). The CDR3 contains 11 residues. Germline CDR1 and CDR2: LNHNV and YYDKDF (reference sequence). V was cut by 0 bases and J by 15 bases, with 6 bases left in between. The CDR3 nucleotides read TGTGCCACCAGCAGAGAACGGGACCTGACTTTC. It is translated as CATSRERDLTF.

This clonotype was seen repeatedly, ten times or more. The chain recombines TRBV7-2 with TRBJ2-4, with TRBD2 matching over 8 bases. CDR1 SGHTA and CDR2 FQGNSA come from the germline V gene. The CDR3 is 15 amino acids. J was trimmed by 6 bases and V by 2 bases; bases with no gene match: 6. The DNA for the CDR3 is TGTGCCAGCAGCTTACGCCAGCGGGAGCGAAACATTCAGTACTTC. Translated, it gives CASSLRQRERNIQYF.

This clonotype was recorded at least ten times. V usage is TRBV12-5 and J usage is TRBJ2-7; TRBD2 aligns across 7 bases. Trimming cost V 6 bases and J 2 bases; bases outside gene matches: 4. Germline V lookup: CDR1 LGHNT, CDR2 FRNRAP. There are 13 residues in the CDR3. Written as DNA, the CDR3 is TGTGCTAGTGGCCGGGGACTAACCTACGAGCAGTACTTC. Its protein is CASGRGLTYEQYF.

On this clonotype itself: This sequence may be a read error, since a much larger clone differs from it by one base. The CDR3 sequence is CSVEGFLNTEAFF. In DNA form, the CDR3 reads TGCAGCGTTGAGGGCTTCTTGAACACTGAAGCTTTCTTT. The chain employs TRBV29-1 and TRBJ1-1; D remains ambiguous. Germline V CDR1 and CDR2: SQVTM, ANQGSEA. Trimming left V 3 bases short and J 0 bases short, with 8 bases between. There are 13 residues in the CDR3.

There are many counts of this clonotype. The rearrangement joins TRBV20-1 to TRBJ1-1, with D uncertain. The CDR3 has 12 amino acids. V lost 7 bases to trimming and J lost 0 bases, with 9 bases between them. The germline V gene encodes CDR1 DFQATT and CDR2 SNEGSKA (reference sequence). CDR3 sequence reads: CSVPWLNTEAFF. The CDR3 DNA reads as TGCAGTGTCCCCTGGCTGAACACTGAAGCTTTCTTT.